This T cell receptor beta chain was profiled in a study of cytomegalovirus exposure and HLA in healthy donors. Study summary: Among 150 million to 200 million T cells, an earlier analysis found 117 million unique TCR beta sequences.

To note about this clone: No antigen is known for it.

Notes on the study in general: A missense DCLRE1C variant was associated with V- and J-gene trimming of TCR beta chains in a later analysis, and an independent cohort replicated the association.

Use of 60 Vbeta and 13 Jbeta primers characterized the PCR. TCRdb keeps only in-frame clones here, not all; method: immunoSEQ multiplex PCR. The sample has under 150,000 clones, roughly four fifths seen once. The specimen sequenced was PBMCs. The sequence was obtained from a man aged 25 to 40 in good health and CMV-seronegative.

The CDR3 protein is CSVVPGQGADYGYTF. CDR3 coding DNA: TGCAGCGTTGTTCCGGGACAGGGGGCCGACTATGGCTACACCTTC. The rearrangement uses TRBV29-1 and TRBJ1-2; 12 positions agree with TRBD1. The V gene's germline CDR1 is SQVTM and CDR2 ANQGSEA. The CDR3 has 15 amino acids. V dropped 4 bases and J dropped 3; count of bases not matched to a gene: 6.